The clone carrying this T cell receptor (beta chain) appeared a single time. This CDR3 is built from 13 residues. Per germline, CDR1 MNHEY and CDR2 SMNVEV (reference sequence). Germline trimming cut 4 bases from V and 3 bases from J; bases unmatched to any gene: 1. The record originates from a study of blood T cell repertoires in COVID-19. About the research overall: From the United States, Italy and Spain came samples of acute and convalescent COVID-19. The analysed material was cDNA or gDNA that came from T cells, B-cell-depleted T cells, or PBMCs.

The authors' processing: The assay estimated nucleated cells by amplifying reference gene primers. Some clones are missing from TCRdb's copy, which holds only in-frame ones; the method was immunoSEQ multiplex PCR. V and J calls plus clone size are reproduced from that table; the DNA served to infer D and trimming. The sample comprises roughly 250,000 clones, around nine tenths of which are singletons, and around 0.91% rests with the top ten. The chain uses TRBV27 and TRBJ2-3, with 7 bases aligning to TRBD2. This TCR was recovered from a woman aged 35 to 49 who had recovered from COVID-19. Material for sequencing was peripheral blood. The CDR3 nucleotides are TGTGCCAGCAGTTGGGGGGGAACAGATACGCAGTATTTT. Its protein is CASSWGGTDTQYF.